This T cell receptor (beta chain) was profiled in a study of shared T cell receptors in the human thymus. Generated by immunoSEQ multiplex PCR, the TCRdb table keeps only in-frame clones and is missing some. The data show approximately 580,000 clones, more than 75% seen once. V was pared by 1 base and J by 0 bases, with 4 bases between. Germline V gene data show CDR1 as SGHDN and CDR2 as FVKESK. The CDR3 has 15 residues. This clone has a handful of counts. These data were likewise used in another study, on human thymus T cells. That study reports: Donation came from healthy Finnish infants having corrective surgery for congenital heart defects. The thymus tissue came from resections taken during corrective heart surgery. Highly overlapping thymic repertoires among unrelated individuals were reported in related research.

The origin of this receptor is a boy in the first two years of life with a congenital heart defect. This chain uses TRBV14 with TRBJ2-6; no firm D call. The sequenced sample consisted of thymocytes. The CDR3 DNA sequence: TGTGCCAGCAGCCAAGCCTGCTCTGGGGCCAACGTCCTGACTTTC. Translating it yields CASSQACSGANVLTF.